Below, 30 T cell receptor beta chains from the same sample are listed, as sequenced in a study of metastatic and nonmetastatic thyroid tumors (TCRdb year 2020). No patient had received any treatment before thyroid surgery. The method behind the library was PCR. Instrument used: Illumina HiSeq 4000. The public reads were run again by TCRdb, first through fastp at Q25 and then through MiXCR, and only productive beta chains were kept. This sample holds about 30,000 clones; 3.5% to 4.5% were observed only once. Clones ranked in the top ten supply around 20% of the sample. Sequences were obtained from blood. Every receptor here comes from a female donor with papillary thyroid cancer or a benign thyroid nodule (not recorded which). Some clones in this sample may be carry-over from other donors' samples.

By proportion, this clone is medium-sized. A read error may account for a junction end that differs from germline. V gene TRBV27 combines with J gene TRBJ2-7; 10 bases fit TRBD2. Germline V gene data show CDR1 as MNHEY and CDR2 as SMNVEV (reference sequence). CDR3 length equals 16 residues. CDR3 residues: CPHGSVSSGSLYEQYF. The CDR3 bases are TGCCCCCACGGCAGTGTGTCTAGCGGGAGCCTCTACGAGCAGTACTTC.

This clone was counted at least ten times. The chain uses TRBV6-4 and TRBJ1-1; no reliable D call. The CDR3 loop spans 15 amino acids. Per germline, CDR1 MRHNA and CDR2 SNTAGT. Trimming took 4 bases from V and 5 from J, leaving 17 bases between them. CDR3 DNA sequence: TGTGCCAGCAGTGCAACGATGGAAAGCGTTACTGAAGCTTTCTTT. Encoded protein: CASSATMESVTEAFF.

The chain employs TRBV2 and TRBJ2-7; TRBD2 is a possible D gene (5 bases). CDR1 SNHLY and CDR2 FYNNEI come from the germline V gene. V lost 7 bases, J lost 2 bases, and 15 bases lay in between. The CDR3 has 14 residues. CDR3 nucleotides: TGTGCCAGCACAGTAGAGAGCGGACCCTACGAGCAGTACTTC. The encoded protein is CASTVESGPYEQYF. The full variable domain, its missing parts supplied by reference TRBV2 and TRBJ2-7, is EPEVTQTPSHQVTQMGQEVILRCVPISNHLYFYWYRQILGQKVEFLVSFYNNEISEKSEIFDDQFSVERPDGSNFTLKIRSTKLEDSAMYFCASTVESGPYEQYFGPGTRLTVT.

This clone occurred a few times. The V call is TRBV20-1, the J call TRBJ2-1, with 11 bases that match TRBD2. Trimming removed 6 bases from V and 0 bases from J; junction bases left unmatched: 4. The CDR3 is 15 amino acids. From germline, CDR1 is DFQATT and CDR2 SNEGSKA (reference sequence). This chain's CDR3 is CSATSGESSYNEQFF. The CDR3 bases are TGCAGTGCGACTAGCGGGGAGAGCTCCTACAATGAGCAGTTCTTC.

Remarks on this clone: A junction end diverges from the germline sequence, so it may reflect a read error. This chain uses TRBV12-3 or TRBV12-4 with TRBJ2-1; 11 nucleotides align to TRBD2. The CDR3 has 15 amino acids. CDR3 DNA: TGTGCCAGCAACTTTAGCGGGAGGGGCTACAAGGAGCAGTTCTTC. It encodes CASNFSGRGYKEQFF.

There are a few counts of this clone. At one boundary the junction diverges from the germline segment, which might be a read error. This rearrangement joins TRBV15 to TRBJ2-5; D uncertain. CDR3 length: 14 residues. From germline, CDR1 is LNHNV and CDR2 YYDKDF (reference sequence). The CDR3 protein is CATSRNGPKETQYF. CDR3 bases: TGTGCCACCAGCAGAAACGGCCCCAAAGAGACCCAGTACTTT.

The sample holds a few counts of this clone. The rearrangement links TRBV7-2 to TRBJ2-3; 7 bases are shared with TRBD1. Per the germline V gene, CDR1 is SGHTA and CDR2 is FQGNSA. V was pared by 1 base and J by 4 bases, with 11 bases of the junction left unmatched. This CDR3 has 17 amino acids. CDR3 sequence: CASSLVVGVQGADTQYF. In DNA, the CDR3 is TGTGCCAGCAGCTTAGTGGTGGGGGTGCAGGGGGCAGATACGCAGTATTTT. Variable domain in full (rest from reference TRBV7-2 and TRBJ2-3): GAGVSQSPSNKVTEKGKDVELRCDPISGHTALYWYRQSLGQGLEFLIYFQGNSAPDKSGLPSDRFSAERTGGSVSTLTIQRTQQEDSAVYLCASSLVVGVQGADTQYFGPGTRLTVL.

This clone was seen a handful of times. The V gene is TRBV2, the J gene TRBJ1-6, with a tentative D call TRBD1 (6 bases). Germline V gives CDR1 SNHLY, CDR2 FYNNEI. There are 13 residues in the CDR3. Trimming removed 8 bases at V and 8 bases at J, with 13 bases between. CDR3 coding DNA: TGTGCCAGCGAAACAGGGCGGGATTCACCCCTCCACTTT. Protein product: CASETGRDSPLHF.

This clone was seen at least ten times. The rearrangement joins TRBV18 to TRBJ2-5; D not resolved. V was pared by 2 bases and J by 5 bases, with 6 bases between. This CDR3 spans 12 amino acids. Germline CDR1 reads KGHSH; CDR2 reads LQKENI. The CDR3 DNA is TGTGCCAGCTCACCAGTGGAGGAGACCCAGTACTTC. Residues: CASSPVEETQYF.

This clone appeared many times. The chain is built from TRBV28 and TRBJ2-5, with D possibly being TRBD1 or TRBD2 (5 bases each). Germline V CDR1 and CDR2: MDHEN, SYDVKM. The CDR3 length is 14 residues. Trimming pared 3 bases from V and 5 bases from J, leaving 13 bases between. The CDR3 coding sequence is TGTGCCAGCAGTTTGGGGGTCTCCCAGGAGACCCAGTACTTC. Amino acids: CASSLGVSQETQYF.

This clone was counted many times. The chain recombines TRBV5-1 with TRBJ2-7; 8 nucleotides line up with TRBD1. This CDR3 is built from 15 residues. V was clipped by 4 bases and J by 1 base; unmatched bases: 7. Germline V gene lookup returns CDR1 SGHRS and CDR2 YFSETQ. CDR3 DNA sequence: TGCGCCAGCAGCCAAGGGACAGGAAATTCCTACGAGCAGTACTTC. Protein: CASSQGTGNSYEQYF. Full variable domain (outside the CDR3, taken from reference TRBV5-1 and TRBJ2-7): KAGVTQTPRYLIKTRGQQVTLSCSPISGHRSVSWYQQTPGQGLQFLFEYFSETQRNKGNFPGRFSGRQFSNSRSEMNVSTLELGDSALYLCASSQGTGNSYEQYFGPGTRLTVT.

This clone was seen repeatedly, ten times or more. The chain couples TRBV4-1 to TRBJ2-7, with TRBD2 matching over 10 bases. There are 16 residues in the CDR3. V was clipped by 2 bases and J by 2 bases; unmatched bases: 6. CDR1 and CDR2 from the germline V gene are MGHRA and YSYEKL. The CDR3 DNA reads as TGCGCCAGCAGCCAAAACCCTAGCGGGAGTCCCTACGAGCAGTACTTC. It encodes CASSQNPSGSPYEQYF.

This clone turned up a few times. The chain recombines TRBV9 with TRBJ1-2; D is possibly TRBD1 (5 bases). The germline V and J ends were trimmed by 0 bases and 8 bases, with 17 bases remaining between them. CDR3 length equals 15 residues. The germline CDR1 and CDR2 sequences are SGDLS and YYNGEE. CDR3 amino acids: CASSVGVAQGYGYTF. The CDR3, as DNA: TGTGCCAGCAGCGTAGGAGTTGCTCAGGGTTACGGCTACACCTTC.

This clone was found many times. The chain is built from TRBV4-1 and TRBJ2-1; TRBD2 matches at 11 bases. V was clipped by 2 bases and J by 8 bases; unmatched bases: 5. Germline CDR1 reads MGHRA; CDR2 reads YSYEKL. The CDR3 runs 15 residues. CDR3 sequence (DNA): TGCGCCAGCAGCCAACCAACTAGCGGGAGAGATGAGCAGTTCTTC. Its protein is CASSQPTSGRDEQFF.

The rearrangement joins TRBV11-2 to TRBJ2-1; D call uncertain. The length of the CDR3 is 15 residues. Deletions cut 2 bases from V and 0 bases from J, with 8 bases between. The germline gives CDR1 SGHAT, CDR2 FQNNGV. In DNA, the CDR3 is TGTGCCAGCAGCTTACGTCGGAGCTCCTACAATGAGCAGTTCTTC. This gives the protein CASSLRRSSYNEQFF.

The gene calls are TRBV19 and TRBJ2-6; D possibly uses TRBD1 or TRBD2 (6 bases each). Trimming took 2 bases from V and 1 from J, leaving 15 bases between them. Per the germline V gene, CDR1 is LNHDA and CDR2 is SQIVND (reference sequence). CDR3 length equals 18 residues. CDR3 bases: TGTGCCAGTAGTATATTTGGGGGGCTAGTATCTGGGGCCAACGTCCTGACTTTC. Its translation: CASSIFGGLVSGANVLTF.

This clone was detected only a few times. A much larger clonotype is one base distant, so this may be a read error. The chain uses TRBV5-6 and TRBJ2-5; D could derive from TRBD1 or TRBD2 (5 bases each). The germline CDR1 and CDR2 sequences are SGHDT and YYEEEE. V lost 7 bases, J lost 5 bases, and 21 bases lay in between. The CDR3 runs 15 residues. DNA for the CDR3: TGTGCCAGCTCGTCCCTGAGGGCAGGGTGGGAGACCCAGTACTTC. Its translation: CASSSLRAGWETQYF.

This clone has ten or more counts. This sequence joins TRBV28 and TRBJ2-1, with a tentative D call TRBD2 (5 bases). Per the germline V gene, CDR1 is MDHEN and CDR2 is SYDVKM. V was clipped by 1 base and J by 2 bases, with 12 bases between them. There are 16 residues in the CDR3. The CDR3 protein is CASSLSPGFTYNEQFF. The CDR3 coding sequence is TGTGCCAGCAGTTTATCCCCGGGGTTCACCTACAATGAGCAGTTCTTC.

In the case of this clone: At one end, the junction sequence differs from germline, possibly due to a read error. V usage is TRBV6-9 and J usage is TRBJ2-7; D gene uncertain. Germline CDR1 and CDR2: MNHGY and SVAAGI. CDR3 size: 14 residues. CDR3 residues: CANSYDTSSYEQYF. The CDR3 DNA reads as TGTGCCAACAGTTACGATACAAGTAGCTACGAGCAGTACTTC.

J is TRBJ2-1 and V is TRBV20-1; D remains ambiguous. Between the trimmed V and J ends, which lost 0 bases and 6 bases, there was a span of 18 bases. CDR3 length: 16 amino acids. Germline values: CDR1 DFQATT, CDR2 SNEGSKA (reference sequence). CDR3 sequence reads: CSARDLTGRRPNEQFF. The CDR3 nucleotides are TGCAGTGCTAGAGATCTGACCGGGCGTCGCCCCAATGAGCAGTTCTTC.

This clone has at least ten counts. The chain joins TRBV18 to TRBJ1-3; maybe TRBD1 (5 bases). Trimming removed 1 base at V and 4 bases at J, with 8 bases between. Germline CDR1 KGHSH, CDR2 LQKENI. This CDR3 has 14 residues. The CDR3 DNA reads as TGTGCCAGCTCACCACAAGGGGACGGAAACACCATATATTTT. Translated: CASSPQGDGNTIYF.

Comment on this clone: Germline and junction disagree at one end, which may indicate a read error. The chain joins TRBV11-3 to TRBJ2-2; 8 positions match TRBD1. CDR1 is SGHNT and CDR2 is YENEEA in the germline V gene. The CDR3 covers 15 residues. CDR3 sequence reads: CAGSARGLNTGELFF. CDR3 nucleotides: TGTGCCGGCAGCGCCAGGGGGCTTAACACCGGGGAGCTGTTTTTT.

This clone has a count of ten or more. The chain joins TRBV6-1 to TRBJ1-5; tentative D call: TRBD1 (6 bases). The CDR3 extends over 15 amino acids. Trimming took off 5 bases at V and 6 bases at J, with 17 bases between the two ends. Germline values: CDR1 MNHNS, CDR2 SASEGT. The CDR3 region has the DNA TGTGCCAGCAGTTCCTGGACAGAAGATGGTCAGCCCCAGCATTTT. Encoded protein: CASSSWTEDGQPQHF.

The table lists this clone with many counts. The chain employs TRBV3-1 and TRBJ2-7; 7 nucleotides match TRBD1. The germline V gene has CDR1 LGHDT and CDR2 YNNKEL (reference sequence). V was clipped by 0 bases and J by 11 bases; unmatched bases: 4. This CDR3 has 12 amino acids. The CDR3 spells CASSQDGTAEYF. DNA for the CDR3: TGTGCCAGCAGCCAAGATGGGACAGCGGAGTACTTC.

This clone was recorded a few times. The CDR3 loop is CASSVTSFINNEQFF. CDR3 bases: TGTGCCAGCAGTGTAACTAGTTTTATCAACAATGAGCAGTTCTTC. V gene TRBV6-2 or TRBV6-3 combines with J gene TRBJ2-1; D is possibly TRBD2 (5 bases). Germline lookup yields CDR1 MNHEY and CDR2 SVGEGT. The CDR3 loop spans 15 amino acids. V was clipped by 5 bases and J by 5 bases, with 16 bases between them.

The chain couples TRBV6-1 to TRBJ1-2; the D gene is possibly TRBD1 (6 bases). Deletions cut 6 bases from V and 8 bases from J, with 22 bases between. This CDR3 has 15 residues. Germline loops: CDR1 MNHNS, CDR2 SASEGT. The CDR3 bases are TGTGCCAGCAGCCTACGGGGGGGGCGCACCCGCGGCTACACCTTC. Protein sequence: CASSLRGGRTRGYTF.

This clone was seen more than once but under ten times. The rearrangement links TRBV4-2 to TRBJ2-5, with 16 bases matching TRBD2. Germline loops: CDR1 LGHNA, CDR2 YNFKEQ. This CDR3 is built from 16 residues. V lost 5 bases, J lost 4 bases, and 4 bases stayed unmatched. The CDR3 region is CASSWGLAGGVETQYF. The CDR3 nucleotides are TGTGCCAGCAGCTGGGGACTAGCGGGAGGGGTAGAGACCCAGTACTTC.

The V call is TRBV11-3, the J call TRBJ1-2; D is uncertain. Trimming took 4 bases from V and 7 from J, leaving 13 bases between them. Germline V gene lookup returns CDR1 SGHNT and CDR2 YENEEA. CDR3 size: 13 residues. The CDR3 sequence is CASSSNREVGYTF. CDR3 bases: TGTGCCAGCAGCTCGAACCGGGAGGTTGGCTACACCTTC.

This clone was detected only once. CDR3 bases: TGTGCCAGCAGGAGCGGGACTAGCGGGGGACCCCTTACAGATACGCAGTATTTT. Translated, it gives CASRSGTSGGPLTDTQYF. The V call is TRBV27, the J call TRBJ2-3, with 14 positions matching TRBD2. Unmatched junction bases numbered 11, after V lost 6 bases and J lost 3 bases. This CDR3 has 18 amino acids. CDR1 is MNHEY, CDR2 SMNVEV, per germline (reference sequence).

This clone has a handful of counts. The junction and the germline gene differ at one end; a read error may be behind it. The V gene is TRBV5-1, the J gene TRBJ1-2, with a weak D call TRBD1 (5 bases). Germline V lookup: CDR1 SGHRS, CDR2 YFSETQ. This CDR3 has 12 residues. CDR3 DNA: TGCGCCAACAGCTTCTCTGGGGGTGGCTACACATTC. Protein product: CANSFSGGGYTF. The whole variable domain, filled in from reference TRBV5-1 and TRBJ1-2, reads KAGVTQTPRYLIKTRGQQVTLSCSPISGHRSVSWYQQTPGQGLQFLFEYFSETQRNKGNFPGRFSGRQFSNSRSEMNVSTLELGDSALYLCANSFSGGGYTFGSGTRLTVV.